The clone carrying this T cell receptor (beta chain) was counted a few times. The data were taken from a study of T cell repertoires in cytomegalovirus infection. Trimming removed 2 bases at V and 0 bases at J, with 16 bases between. CDR1 SEHNR and CDR2 FQNEAQ come from the germline V gene (reference sequence). CDR3 length: 17 amino acids. In TCRdb, the reads were re-called with MiXCR into one record per CDR3 protein. This table has roughly 200,000 distinct CDR3 sequences, about a sixth appearing once. The sequence derives from a human donor in good health (CMV status not recorded). Some clones in this sample may be carry-over from other donors' samples. The sequencing input was CD8+ T cells from PBMCs. The rearrangement links TRBV7-9 to TRBJ1-1; D gene ambiguous. The CDR3, as DNA: TGTGCCAGCAGCTTACGCAGTTCTGAACCAATGAACACTGAAGCTTTCTTT. Its protein product is CASSLRSSEPMNTEAFF.